These 14 T cell receptor beta chains originate from one sample sequenced in a study of T-cell memory formation after mild COVID-19 (dated by TCRdb to 2020 to 2022). The method behind the library was 5' RACE. Instrument used: Illumina NovaSeq 6000. TCRdb reprocessed the public reads (quality trimming at Q25 with fastp, clone calling with MiXCR) and kept in-frame beta chains. Each entry merges the rows of one CDR3 protein and shows their most common DNA and genes. The sample records under 200,000 distinct CDR3 sequences, about 9.9% of which are singletons. The top ten clones comprise approximately 3.4% of the sample. The sequenced sample was PBMCs or a T cell subset sorted from them (not recorded which). These receptors were obtained from a man between 18 and 35 years old who had mild COVID-19 (a few samples of this study predate the infection). The sample titles of this study are shuffled in the database, so cell type and time point are left out; the donor was told from shared clones.

This clonotype was detected ten times or more. The genes are TRBV20-1 and TRBJ1-1; 8 nucleotides line up with TRBD1. Germline CDR1 is DFQATT and CDR2 is SNEGSKA (reference sequence). Losses at the gene ends were 0 bases for V and 7 bases for J; bases not matched to a gene: 16. The CDR3 is made up of 17 amino acids. The DNA for the CDR3 is TGCAGTGCTAGAGATCTGAGCAGGGGGCATGGTGGTGGTGAAGCTTTCTTT. It is translated as CSARDLSRGHGGGEAFF.

The genes are TRBV7-9 and TRBJ2-7; no clear D. The CDR3 runs 13 residues. Trimming shortened V by 5 bases and J by 8 bases, and 16 bases separated the two germline ends. Germline CDR1 SEHNR, CDR2 FQNEAQ (reference sequence). CDR3 bases: TGTGCCAGCAGCCGTATAAACCGTGAGCAGCAGTACTTC. It codes for CASSRINREQQYF.

V usage is TRBV5-1 and J usage is TRBJ1-3, with a weak D call TRBD1 (6 bases). The germline V gene has CDR1 SGHRS and CDR2 YFSETQ. This CDR3 has 14 amino acids. The V gene lost 4 bases and the J gene lost 7 bases, with 15 bases spanning the gap. Here the CDR3 reads CASSHWGPANTIYF. Written as DNA, the CDR3 is TGCGCCAGCAGCCACTGGGGGCCCGCGAACACCATATATTTT.

This clonotype was detected only a few times. The rearrangement uses TRBV7-2 and TRBJ2-5; unclear D gene. The V gene lost 6 bases and the J gene lost 1 base, with 12 bases spanning the gap. CDR1 and CDR2 from the germline V gene are SGHTA and FQGNSA. CDR3 size: 14 residues. In DNA form, the CDR3 reads TGTGCCAGCAGTCAATCTCGGGTCCAAGAGACCCAGTACTTC. Protein sequence: CASSQSRVQETQYF.

V gene TRBV5-1 combines with J gene TRBJ2-6, with D unresolved. From germline, CDR1 is SGHRS and CDR2 YFSETQ. The V and J ends lost 1 base and 0 bases respectively, with 5 bases between them. The CDR3 is made up of 15 amino acids. For the CDR3, the DNA is TGCGCCAGCAGCTTGCAGCGCTCTGGGGCCAACGTCCTGACTTTC. Translated: CASSLQRSGANVLTF.

J is TRBJ1-4 and V is TRBV4-2; D is unclear. CDR1 is LGHNA, CDR2 YNFKEQ, per germline. The CDR3 covers 16 residues. V was trimmed by 1 base and J by 7 bases, leaving 16 bases between them. Written as DNA, the CDR3 is TGTGCCAGCAGCCAAGGTGGGAACTGGGAGGGTGAAAAACTGTTTTTT. This gives the protein CASSQGGNWEGEKLFF.

The table lists this clonotype with a count of one. V gene TRBV12-3 or TRBV12-4 combines with J gene TRBJ1-2, with 7 bases aligning to TRBD1. This CDR3 is built from 14 residues. V lost 5 bases to trimming and J lost 8 bases; unmatched junction nucleotides: 11. The CDR3 coding sequence is TGTGCCAGCAGTCCCCAGACCACAGGGGTCGGCTACACCTTC. Residues: CASSPQTTGVGYTF.

This clonotype has more than one count but fewer than ten. This sequence joins TRBV5-1 and TRBJ2-5; D unclear. Germline values: CDR1 SGHRS, CDR2 YFSETQ. V was cut by 4 bases and J by 5 bases, with 12 bases left in between. This CDR3 has 13 amino acids. The CDR3 DNA is TGCGCCAGCAGCGAACCCCGTGGGGAGACCCAGTACTTC. It is translated as CASSEPRGETQYF.

V is TRBV6-1 and J is TRBJ1-1, with D uncertain. Germline values: CDR1 MNHNS, CDR2 SASEGT. This CDR3 region has 14 residues. Trimming removed 4 bases at V and 5 bases at J, with 14 bases between. The CDR3 sequence: CASSGLRWGTEAFF. The DNA for the CDR3 is TGTGCCAGCAGTGGGTTGAGGTGGGGAACTGAAGCTTTCTTT.

This sequence joins TRBV5-1 and TRBJ1-1, with D possibly being TRBD1 (6 bases). The CDR3 sequence is 13 residues long. Germline V gene data show CDR1 as SGHRS and CDR2 as YFSETQ. The V gene lost 7 bases and the J gene lost 5 bases, with 15 bases spanning the gap. CDR3: CASSRGEMTEAFF. In DNA form, the CDR3 reads TGCGCCAGCTCGAGGGGGGAGATGACTGAAGCTTTCTTT.

This sequence joins TRBV12-3 or TRBV12-4 and TRBJ1-1; 7 bases line up with TRBD1. The CDR3 is 14 amino acids. The V gene end was trimmed by 6 bases and the J gene end by 1 base; junction bases not matched to a gene: 5. CDR3 nucleotide sequence: TGTGCCAGCAGCTCCGGGACAGCGAACACTGAAGCTTTCTTT. Amino acids: CASSSGTANTEAFF.

V gene TRBV7-9 combines with J gene TRBJ1-2; D not resolved. CDR3 size: 12 residues. The germline CDR1 and CDR2 sequences are SEHNR and FQNEAQ (reference sequence). The V end lost 2 bases, the J end lost 10 bases, and 11 bases lay between the germline ends. Here the CDR3 reads CASSLLGGTYTF. The CDR3 DNA sequence: TGTGCCAGCAGCTTATTGGGAGGTACCTACACCTTC.

This clonotype was detected many times. The chain employs TRBV4-3 and TRBJ2-4; TRBD1 might be the D (5 bases). The CDR3 contains 12 residues. Germline CDR1 is LGHNA and CDR2 is YSLEER. V was clipped by 0 bases and J by 8 bases, with 5 bases between them. CDR3 bases: TGCGCCAGCAGCCAAGACAGGGACATTCAGTACTTC. The encoded protein is CASSQDRDIQYF.

The gene calls are TRBV10-3 and TRBJ1-2; D not resolved. The germline V gene encodes CDR1 ENHRY and CDR2 SYGVKD. The ends were cut back, 0 bases at V and 4 bases at J, with 9 bases in the middle. This CDR3 is built from 14 residues. The CDR3 nucleotides are TGTGCCATCAGTGAGTCTTTTGCCTCCTATGGCTACACCTTC. Its translation is CAISESFASYGYTF.